Reported below is one T cell receptor (beta chain). The antigen it binds to is not known. No per-base quality is available; no much larger clone lies one base away. This sample is part of a study of memory CD4+ T cells and cytomegalovirus serostatus (dated by TCRdb to the late 2010s). Regarding the study in general: The cohort comprised 33 healthy Belgian adults, 9 CMV seropositive and 24 CMV seronegative. To replicate a published TCR-based CMV serostatus classifier, the study sequenced CD4+ memory TCRbeta repertoires from a Belgian cohort whose cytomegalovirus serostatus was known.

The Quick-DNA Microprep Kit was used to extract genomic DNA from the sorted cells. Amplification of TCRbeta DNA was done with the immunoSEQ hsTCRbeta kit, following the protocol from the manufacturer. TCRbeta libraries were sequenced on an Illumina MiSeq instrument. In the source study's methods: Following removal of out-of-frame sequences, 2.4 million or so distinct TCRbeta sequences were retained, with an average of approximately 64,000 per individual. Each individual was scored according to the count of 150 or so previously reported CMV-associated TCRbeta sequences and the total productive distinct TCRbeta count. A beta-binomial model was reimplemented in Python, and scikit-learn random forests with default parameters were trained on data from the US cohort. On the Belgian cohort, classifier performance was reported as the median AUC, along with percentile confidence intervals, across 10,000 bootstrap iterations. In TCRdb, the immuneACCESS table is reduced to in-frame sequences with V and J assigned. These tables do not hold every clone; where another copy was compared, an unresolved V gene accounts for under half, and the others remain unexplained. That table supplies the V and J calls and clone size; D and trimming were determined from the DNA. Present in this sample are about 64,000 clones, 77% of which were seen just once. Of the sample, nearly 0.9% falls within the top ten clones.

The germline V gene yields SQVTM for CDR1 and ANQGSEA for CDR2. Germline trimming amounts to 4 bases on V and 3 bases on J, with 8 as the count of junction bases outside the gene matches. The CDR3 sequence holds 15 residues, the cysteine and phenylalanine included. Just the 45-base CDR3 DNA is kept, in frame starting at base 1. A FACSAria II was used to sort memory CD4+ T cells, defined as single viable CD3+CD4+CD8-CD45RO+ cells. CMV serostatus was determined with a Roche Elecsys assay detecting serum IgG against CMV pp150, pp28, p38 and p52. Following thawing, total CD4+ T cells were enriched through positive selection using CD4 magnetic microbeads. The samples came from a separate study whose specific focus was interrogating the CD4+ T cell memory repertoire. Following standard operating procedures, peripheral blood mononuclear cells were isolated and cryopreserved, while serum was kept at -80 degrees C. The staining used CD3-PerCP (BW264/56), CD4-APC (RPA-T4), CD45RO-PE (UCHT1) and CD8-Pacific Orange (3B5) antibodies, and Sytox blue was used to exclude non-viable cells.

Summary of the overall study and its limitations: Among the 150 to 200 previously reported CMV-associated TCRbeta sequences, 67 showed up in the CD4+ memory repertoires, with each one found in between one and five individuals. A median bootstrapped AUC of around 0.95 with a 95% CI of 0.76-1.00 was achieved on the Belgian cohort by the original-framework classifier. The results were interpreted as suggesting that the CMV-associated TCR signature is mostly present in the CD4+ memory repertoire. Only CD4+CD45RO+ memory cells were sequenced, in contrast to the original study, in which naive and memory CD4+ and CD8+ populations were covered. CMV serostatus prediction reached a median bootstrapped AUC of roughly 0.95 with the original framework and 0.85 to 0.91 with a US-trained random forest.

What was sequenced was memory CD4+ T cells from blood. This TCR was sampled from an adult in good health and CMV-seronegative. This chain is built from TRBV29-1 and TRBJ2-1, with 8 central nucleotides matching TRBD1. The nucleotides read TGCAGCGTTGGAGGTGGGACAGGAAACTACAATGAGCAGTTCTTC. Translated, this is CSVGGGTGNYNEQFF.